Described below is a single TCR beta chain sequence and its context. Antigen: not known. These donors, healthy bone marrow donors, were studied. Donors were ostensibly healthy at sampling, although undocumented immune exposures were probable. The data stem from a study of cytomegalovirus exposure and HLA in healthy donors. Findings and limits, study-wide: Sequence variants that were highly shared formed a cluster that was likely a sequencing artifact.

The PCR made use of 60 Vbeta and 13 Jbeta primers. The table came from immunoSEQ multiplex PCR; TCRdb's copy has only in-frame clones and leaves some out. The profile covers about 130,000 clones, with 80% to 85% appearing a single time and 0.55% to 0.85% taken by the ten largest. This TCR came from a man between 18 and 35 years old in good health and CMV-seronegative. Source material: PBMCs.

The DNA for the CDR3 is TGTGCCAGCAGCCTGGACAGGGCGACTGAAAAACTGTTTTTT. Translation: CASSLDRATEKLFF. The rearrangement links TRBV7-2 to TRBJ1-4; 8 nucleotides agree with TRBD1. This CDR3 is 14 amino acids long. The germline gives CDR1 SGHTA, CDR2 FQGNSA. With V trimmed by 5 bases and J by 7 bases, 6 bases remained unmatched. Supplemented by reference TRBV7-2 and TRBJ1-4, the full variable domain reads GAGVSQSPSNKVTEKGKDVELRCDPISGHTALYWYRQSLGQGLEFLIYFQGNSAPDKSGLPSDRFSAERTGGSVSTLTIQRTQQEDSAVYLCASSLDRATEKLFFGSGTQLSVL.